Given below is one T cell receptor beta chain in context. Which antigen it targets is not known. Nothing much larger sits one base from this clone, and base qualities are not available. These data come from a study of blood T cell repertoires in COVID-19 (TCRdb year 2020). Regarding the complete study: Collaborator samples came from the United States, Italy and Spain and covered acute and convalescent phases of COVID-19. The prospective study material was composed of cDNA or gDNA derived from T cells, B-cell-depleted T cells, or PBMCs. The dataset comprised deeply sampled blood TCRbeta repertoires from subjects exposed to, actively infected with, or recovered from COVID-19. The repertoires were released in a freely available public database intended as a resource for research on the immune response to SARS-CoV-2. Samples came from the ongoing ImmuneRACE study (first 160 participants) plus 1,254 subjects from 6 global collaborators. Nearly every sample came with metadata listing a de-identified subject ID, COVID-19 status, age in years and sex. HLA class I and class II types, where available, came from metadata supplied by the sample provider rather than from assay-based typing.

The immunoSEQ Assay, a bias-controlled multiplex PCR, was used to amplify TCRbeta CDR3 regions from genomic DNA. On the authors' methods: The number of nucleated cells in each sample was estimated from the amplification of reference gene primers within the assay. To quantify the absolute abundance of each unique TCRbeta CDR3 rearrangement, sequence reads were collapsed and filtered. Productive Simpson clonality was computed per sample as the square root of Simpson's diversity index over productive rearrangements. TCRdb carries this immuneACCESS record with in-frame sequences only. Its versions omit some clonotypes, under half of them owing to an unresolved V gene in the studies checked, with the rest unexplained. For V, J and clone size, that table is used; D and trimming come from the DNA. For this sample there are under 250,000 clones; 65% to 85% appear just once. Jointly, the top ten make up around 13% of the sample.

Whole blood was collected in K2EDTA tubes by collaborating institutions according to the institutions' own protocols. Collaborator samples were shipped for TCRbeta analysis as frozen whole blood, isolated PBMCs, or DNA extracted from either sample type. Inclusive of the bounding cysteine and phenylalanine, the CDR3 is 14 residues long. CDR3 DNA only is kept here, 42 bases in frame from base 1. Between the V and J ends, shortened by 6 bases and 2 bases respectively, the junction contains 13 bases. CDR1 is given as MDHEN and CDR2 as SYDVKM, both from the germline V gene. Study-wide findings and limitations: The amount of clinical and demographic metadata varied by source and participant and was provided uncurated.

The receptor's source is a human donor in a cohort sampled during active COVID-19. Sequencing was carried out using peripheral blood. The chain uses TRBV28 and TRBJ1-2, with TRBD1 as a weak D call on 5 bases. The sequenced DNA is TGTGCCAGCAGCTCTGGCAGGGTGAACTATGGCTACACCTTC. Its protein product is CASSSGRVNYGYTF.